The clone carrying this TCR beta chain was seen ten or more times. The data are from a study of T cells of healthy individuals. One entry per CDR3 protein, called by TCRdb with MiXCR from the 5' RACE reads. The sample consists of about 82,000 distinct CDR3 sequences, approximately 4.7% of them appearing once. The germline gives CDR1 MNHNS, CDR2 SASEGT. CDR3 length: 15 residues. With 6 bases removed from V and 0 bases from J, the gap between germline ends came to 11 bases. The TCR was taken from a female donor in good health. The chain has TRBV6-1 and TRBJ2-2; D ambiguous. The CDR3 sequence is CASSGRAANTGELFF. For the CDR3, the DNA is TGTGCCAGCAGCGGACGGGCCGCGAACACCGGGGAGCTGTTTTTT.